This T cell receptor beta chain appears in the sequencing data of a study of blood T cell repertoires in COVID-19. Whole-study context: Acute and convalescent COVID-19 specimens originated in the United States, Italy and Spain. Sample material is recorded as cDNA or gDNA derived from T cells, B-cell-depleted T cells, or PBMCs.

Method: immunoSEQ multiplex PCR; TCRdb's copy keeps in-frame clones and lacks some. Counted here are a few hundred thousand clones, approximately 84% occurring once; the ten biggest clones make up more than 0.9%. The CDR3 spans 16 residues. V lost 5 bases and J 2 bases, leaving 15 bases between the germline ends. CDR1 and CDR2 (germline): LNHNV, YYDKDF (reference sequence). Clinical history as reported by participants underpinned cohort assignment. Two negative PCRs, clearance, or symptom resolution had been documented for recovered Cohort 3 donors. This TCR was recovered from a woman in her 30s who had recovered from COVID-19. V gene TRBV15 combines with J gene TRBJ1-4; D remains ambiguous. Sequenced input: PBMCs or T cells enriched from blood (not recorded which). The CDR3 sequence: CATSRYRGTTNEKLFF. CDR3 DNA sequence: TGTGCCACCAGCCGCTACCGCGGTACGACTAATGAAAAACTGTTTTTT.